This T cell receptor beta chain emerged from a study of tumor-infiltrating lymphocytes in primary liver carcinoma. Study at large: Staging placed the tumors at T1-T3 N0M0, and they measured roughly 4.2 to 11 cm across.

Unsorted whole blood yielded the blood RNA, and germline DNA was also extracted. There are a few counts of this clonotype. A junction end diverges from the germline sequence, so it may reflect a read error. Looked up from germline, CDR1 is SGHDN and CDR2 is FVKESK. The CDR3 is made up of 14 amino acids. With roughly 500 ng total RNA as template and a constant-region primer, TCR beta cDNA was made. Slightly modified ARM-PCR with three nested multiplex PCR rounds yielded TCR beta libraries. TRBV1-TRBV30 forward primers paired with a C-beta reverse primer drove the first two PCR rounds, about 10 cycles each. TCRdb used MiXCR to reprocess the multiplex PCR reads, holding one entry per CDR3 protein. The sample yields 300,000 to 350,000 distinct CDR3 sequences, 50% to 75% seen once.

J is TRBJ2-3 and V is TRBV14, with a possible D match to TRBD2 (5 bases). Sequencing used peripheral blood. This TCR came from a young woman with primary liver carcinoma and hepatitis B virus infection. The CDR3 region is CASSQWGVSDRQYF. The DNA for the CDR3 is TGTGCCAGCAGCCAATGGGGAGTCAGTGATAGGCAGTATTTT. The full variable domain, with the rest looked up from reference TRBV14 and TRBJ2-3, is EAGVTQFPSHSVIEKGQTVTLRCDPISGHDNLYWYRRVMGKEIKFLLHFVKESKQDESGMPNNRFLAERTGGTYSTLKVQPAELEDSGVYFCASSQWGVSDRQYFGPGTRLTVL.